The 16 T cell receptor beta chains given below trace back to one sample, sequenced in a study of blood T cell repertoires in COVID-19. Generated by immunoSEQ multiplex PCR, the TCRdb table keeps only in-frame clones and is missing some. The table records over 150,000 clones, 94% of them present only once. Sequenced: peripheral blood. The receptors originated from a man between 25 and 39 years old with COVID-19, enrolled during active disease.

In nucleotides, the CDR3 is TGTGCCAGCAGGGCTGACAGGGCGCCTGAAGCTTTCTTT. Its translation is CASRADRAPEAFF. The chain joins TRBV2 to TRBJ1-1; 7 bases match TRBD1. Germline assignment: CDR1 SNHLY and CDR2 FYNNEI. The CDR3 spans 13 residues. V shed 6 bases, J shed 6 bases, and the junction held 7 bases outside the gene matches.

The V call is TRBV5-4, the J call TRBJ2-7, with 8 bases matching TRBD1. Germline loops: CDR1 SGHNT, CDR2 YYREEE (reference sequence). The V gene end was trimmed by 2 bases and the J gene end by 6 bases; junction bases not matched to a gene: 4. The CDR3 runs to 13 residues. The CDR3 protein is CASSFQGAGEQYF. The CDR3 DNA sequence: TGTGCCAGCAGCTTTCAGGGGGCAGGCGAGCAGTACTTC.

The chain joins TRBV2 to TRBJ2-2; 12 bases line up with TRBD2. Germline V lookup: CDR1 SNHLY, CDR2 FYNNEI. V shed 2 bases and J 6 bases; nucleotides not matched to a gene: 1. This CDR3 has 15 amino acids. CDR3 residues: CASSELAGGPGELFF. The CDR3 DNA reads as TGTGCCAGCAGTGAACTAGCGGGGGGGCCCGGGGAGCTGTTTTTT.

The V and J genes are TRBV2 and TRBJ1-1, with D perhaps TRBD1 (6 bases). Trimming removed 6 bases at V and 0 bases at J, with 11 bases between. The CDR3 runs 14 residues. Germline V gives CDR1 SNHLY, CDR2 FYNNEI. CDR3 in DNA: TGTGCCAGCAGAAGGACAGACTTGAACACTGAAGCTTTCTTT. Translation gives CASRRTDLNTEAFF.

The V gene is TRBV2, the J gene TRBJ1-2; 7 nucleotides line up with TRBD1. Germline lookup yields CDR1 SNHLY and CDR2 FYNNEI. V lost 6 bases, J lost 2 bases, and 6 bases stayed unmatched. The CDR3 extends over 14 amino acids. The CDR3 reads CASSQQGRNYGYTF. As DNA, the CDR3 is TGTGCCAGCAGCCAACAGGGGAGGAACTATGGCTACACCTTC.

In DNA form, the CDR3 reads TGTGCCGTAGGAGGAAATACGCAGTATTTT. It translates to CAVGGNTQYF. The chain links TRBV19 to TRBJ2-3, with D perhaps matching TRBD2 (5 bases). Trimming removed 11 bases from V and 7 bases from J, with 10 bases in between. The length of the CDR3 is 10 residues. In germline, CDR1 is LNHDA, CDR2 SQIVND (reference sequence).

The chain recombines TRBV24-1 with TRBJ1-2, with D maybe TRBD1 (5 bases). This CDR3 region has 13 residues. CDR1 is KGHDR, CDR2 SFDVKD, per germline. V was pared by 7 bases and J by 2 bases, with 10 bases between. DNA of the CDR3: TGTGCCACCAGACCGACAGAAAACTATGGCTACACCTTC. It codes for CATRPTENYGYTF.

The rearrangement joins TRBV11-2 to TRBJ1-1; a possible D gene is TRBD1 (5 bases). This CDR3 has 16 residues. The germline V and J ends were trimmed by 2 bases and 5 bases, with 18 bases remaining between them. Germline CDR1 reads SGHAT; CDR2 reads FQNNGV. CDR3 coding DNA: TGTGCCAGCAGCTTACATGTGAGGGGAGGGAAAACTGAAGCTTTCTTT. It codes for CASSLHVRGGKTEAFF.

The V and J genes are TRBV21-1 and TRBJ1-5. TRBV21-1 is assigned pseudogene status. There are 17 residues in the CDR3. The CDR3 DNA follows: TGTGCCAGCCTGAAACGGAGGGCAGGAGTCACTGATCAGCCCCAGCATTTT. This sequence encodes CASLKRRAGVTDQPQHF.

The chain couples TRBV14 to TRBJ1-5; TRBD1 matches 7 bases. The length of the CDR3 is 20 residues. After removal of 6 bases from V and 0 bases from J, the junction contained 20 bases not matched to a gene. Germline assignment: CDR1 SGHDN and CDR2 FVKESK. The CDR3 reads CASRKRTWGQPNYSNQPQHF. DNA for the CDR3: TGTGCCAGCAGGAAAAGGACCTGGGGACAGCCCAACTATAGCAATCAGCCCCAGCATTTT.

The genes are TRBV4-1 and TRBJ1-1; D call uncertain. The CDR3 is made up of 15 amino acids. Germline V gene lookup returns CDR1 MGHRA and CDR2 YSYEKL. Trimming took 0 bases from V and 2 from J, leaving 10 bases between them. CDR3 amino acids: CASSQDPGVNTEAFF. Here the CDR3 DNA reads TGCGCCAGCAGCCAAGATCCAGGCGTCAACACTGAAGCTTTCTTT.

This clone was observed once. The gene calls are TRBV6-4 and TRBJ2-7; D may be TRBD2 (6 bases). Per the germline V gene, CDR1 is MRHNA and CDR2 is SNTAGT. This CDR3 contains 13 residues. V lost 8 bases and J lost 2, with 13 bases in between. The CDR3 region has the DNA TGTGCCAGCCAGGTAGCGGAGACCTACGAGCAGTACTTC. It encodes CASQVAETYEQYF.

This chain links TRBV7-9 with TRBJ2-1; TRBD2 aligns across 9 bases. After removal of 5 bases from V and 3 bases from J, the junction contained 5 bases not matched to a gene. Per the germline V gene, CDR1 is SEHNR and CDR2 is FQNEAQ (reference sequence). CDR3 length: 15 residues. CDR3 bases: TGTGCCAGCAGCCCGCGGGGGGGCGGCTACAATGAGCAGTTCTTC. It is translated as CASSPRGGGYNEQFF.

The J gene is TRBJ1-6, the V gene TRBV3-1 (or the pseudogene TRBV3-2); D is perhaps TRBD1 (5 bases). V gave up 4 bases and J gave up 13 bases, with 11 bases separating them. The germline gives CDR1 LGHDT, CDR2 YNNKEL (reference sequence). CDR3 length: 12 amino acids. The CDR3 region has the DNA TGTGCCAGCAGCCGGGCAGGGATCCCCCTCCACTTT. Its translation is CASSRAGIPLHF.

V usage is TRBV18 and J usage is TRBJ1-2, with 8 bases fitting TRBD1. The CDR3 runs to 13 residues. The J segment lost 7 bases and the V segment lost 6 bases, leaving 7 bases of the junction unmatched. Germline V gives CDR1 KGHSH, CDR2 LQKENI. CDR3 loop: CASSLTGDSGYTF. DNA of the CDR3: TGTGCCAGCTCCCTGACAGGGGACAGTGGCTACACCTTC.

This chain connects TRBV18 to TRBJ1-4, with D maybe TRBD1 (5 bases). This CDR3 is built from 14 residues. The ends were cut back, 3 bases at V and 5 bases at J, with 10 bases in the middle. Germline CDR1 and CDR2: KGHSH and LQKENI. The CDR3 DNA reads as TGTGCCAGCTCACCGGGGTCAGGGAATGAAAAACTGTTTTTT. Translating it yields CASSPGSGNEKLFF. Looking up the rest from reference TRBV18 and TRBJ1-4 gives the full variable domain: NAGVMQNPRHLVRRRGQEARLRCSPMKGHSHVYWYRQLPEEGLKFMVYLQKENIIDESGMPKERFSAEFPKEGPSILRIQQVVRGDSAAYFCASSPGSGNEKLFFGSGTQLSVL.